This T cell receptor beta chain was found in a study of T-cell memory formation after mild COVID-19. V lost 3 bases and J lost 7, with 12 bases in between. Germline CDR1 SEHNR, CDR2 FQNEAQ (reference sequence). The CDR3 runs 14 residues. TCRdb reanalysed the 5' RACE reads using MiXCR and keeps one entry per CDR3 protein. The data hold about 200,000 distinct CDR3 sequences, with 9.5% observed a single time. This clonotype has more than one count but fewer than ten. The sequenced sample was PBMCs or a T cell subset sorted from them (not recorded which). V gene TRBV7-9 combines with J gene TRBJ1-4; the D is unclear. The TCR originated in a man younger than 35 who had mild COVID-19 (a few samples of this study predate the infection). Cell type and time point are not known. The CDR3 region has the DNA TGTGCCAGCAGCTTTCGCGGAGTCGGTGAAAAACTGTTTTTT. Its translation is CASSFRGVGEKLFF. Looking up the rest from reference TRBV7-9 and TRBJ1-4 gives the full variable domain: DTGVSQNPRHKITKRGQNVTFRCDPISEHNRLYWYRQTLGQGPEFLTYFQNEAQLEKSRLLSDRFSAERPKGSFSTLEIQRTEQGDSAMYLCASSFRGVGEKLFFGSGTQLSVL.